The 32 T cell receptor beta chains listed next were all sequenced from one sample in a study of T cell changes during pregnancy in multiple sclerosis. Libraries were prepared by immunoSEQ multiplex PCR; TCRdb keeps only in-frame clonotypes and omits some of them. The repertoire holds about 70,000 clones, around 90% seen once, with under 0.3% in the top ten. The input for sequencing was CD4+ T cells from peripheral blood mononuclear cells, taken after pregnancy. The receptors originated from a female donor with multiple sclerosis, enrolled in a pregnancy study.

V usage is TRBV28 and J usage is TRBJ2-7; TRBD1 is a possible D gene (5 bases). The CDR3 contains 13 residues. The V gene lost 1 base and the J gene lost 4 bases, with 8 bases spanning the gap. The germline V gene has CDR1 MDHEN and CDR2 SYDVKM. CDR3 loop: CASSLLGPYEQYF. In nucleotides, the CDR3 is TGTGCCAGCAGTTTATTGGGGCCTTACGAGCAGTACTTC.

The chain joins TRBV25-1 to TRBJ1-1, with 7 bases matching TRBD1. Germline V gene sequence: CDR1 MGHDK, CDR2 SYGVNS. V shed 7 bases, J shed 0 bases, and the junction held 5 bases outside the gene matches. The CDR3 has 14 amino acids. The CDR3 is CASTQQGMNTEAFF. The DNA of the CDR3 is TGTGCCAGCACTCAACAGGGGATGAACACTGAAGCTTTCTTT.

V and J are TRBV28 and TRBJ1-1, with a weak D call TRBD1 (5 bases). The ends were cut back, 7 bases at V and 4 bases at J, with 19 bases in the middle. The CDR3 length is 15 residues. Germline loops: CDR1 MDHEN, CDR2 SYDVKM. CDR3 nucleotides: TGTGCCAGCACCCAGGGTGTAGTGGGTCCCACTGAAGCTTTCTTT. Translating it yields CASTQGVVGPTEAFF.

The chain joins TRBV18 to TRBJ2-7; 11 bases match TRBD1. The CDR3 extends over 15 amino acids. The germline CDR1 and CDR2 sequences are KGHSH and LQKENI. Unmatched junction bases numbered 2, after V lost 2 bases and J lost 2 bases. CDR3 in DNA: TGTGCCAGCTCACCAGGACAGGGGGCCCCCTACGAGCAGTACTTC. Translated: CASSPGQGAPYEQYF.

The table lists this clone with a count of one. The gene calls are TRBV19 and TRBJ2-7, with 9 bases lining up with TRBD1. V trimming: 5 bases; J trimming: 3 bases; junction bases outside the gene matches: 5. There are 14 residues in the CDR3. Germline CDR1 is LNHDA and CDR2 is SQIVND (reference sequence). The CDR3 here is CASSSTGGSYEQYF. The CDR3 DNA reads TGTGCCAGTAGTTCGACAGGGGGTAGCTACGAGCAGTACTTC. The variable domain in full, completed from reference TRBV19 and TRBJ2-7, reads DGGITQSPKYLFRKEGQNVTLSCEQNLNHDAMYWYRQDPGQGLRLIYYSQIVNDFQKGDIAEGYSVSREKKESFPLTVTSAQKNPTAFYLCASSSTGGSYEQYFGPGTRLTVT.

This CDR3 reads CASSPRGGSYEQYF. Written as DNA, the CDR3 is TGTGCCAGCAGCCCTAGGGGGGGCTCCTACGAGCAGTACTTC. The rearrangement uses TRBV7-8 and TRBJ2-7, with a possible D match to TRBD2 (7 bases). V shed 5 bases and J shed 0 bases, with 11 bases lying between them. The CDR3 spans 14 residues. Germline V gene lookup returns CDR1 SGHVS and CDR2 FQNEAQ.

This chain links TRBV4-2 with TRBJ1-1; the match to TRBD1 covers 7 bases. CDR1 and CDR2 from the germline V gene are LGHNA and YNFKEQ. This CDR3 spans 14 amino acids. V was clipped by 1 base and J by 4 bases; unmatched bases: 3. This CDR3 reads CASSQATGTTEAFF. The CDR3 DNA reads TGTGCCAGCAGCCAAGCGACAGGGACCACTGAAGCTTTCTTT.

Comment on this clone: The junction does not match germline at one end; this may be a read error. The rearrangement uses TRBV6-5 and TRBJ1-3; D gene uncertain. Germline V lookup: CDR1 MNHEY, CDR2 SVGAGI. The CDR3 totals 11 residues. This CDR3 reads CASSLRARRDF. CDR3 DNA: TGTGCCAGCAGCCTCCGGGCCCGGCGGGATTTT.

CDR3 DNA sequence: TGTGCCAGCAGTAACCGGGACAGGGCCTACGAGCAGTACTTC. It encodes CASSNRDRAYEQYF. J is TRBJ2-7 and V is TRBV6-1, with TRBD1 identical over 9 bases. The CDR3 sequence is 14 residues long. Germline CDR1 and CDR2: MNHNS and SASEGT. Trimming removed 5 bases from V and 2 bases from J; junction bases left unmatched: 4.

V and J are TRBV27 and TRBJ2-1; a weak D match, TRBD2 (6 bases). Germline CDR1 and CDR2: MNHEY and SMNVEV (reference sequence). This CDR3 is 15 amino acids long. V was cut by 6 bases and J by 0 bases, with 12 bases left in between. The CDR3 DNA reads TGTGCCAGCAGATCCGGGGGAAACTCCTACAATGAGCAGTTCTTC. This encodes CASRSGGNSYNEQFF.

The rearrangement joins TRBV11-1 to TRBJ2-1; possible D gene TRBD2, 5 bases. The CDR3 has 13 amino acids. The germline CDR1 and CDR2 sequences are SGHAT and FQDESV (reference sequence). The V and J ends lost 1 base and 7 bases respectively, with 8 bases between them. For the CDR3, the DNA is TGTGCCAGCAGCTTAGACCGGAGGAATGAGCAGTTCTTC. This encodes CASSLDRRNEQFF.

V gene TRBV27 combines with J gene TRBJ2-7; a possible D gene is TRBD1 (6 bases). The CDR3 is 14 amino acids. Trimming took 4 bases from V and 3 from J, leaving 13 bases between them. The germline V gene has CDR1 MNHEY and CDR2 SMNVEV (reference sequence). The chain's CDR3 is CASSSRDKHYEQYF. DNA for the CDR3: TGTGCCAGCAGTTCCCGGGACAAGCACTACGAGCAGTACTTC.

The J gene is TRBJ1-3, the V gene TRBV28, with TRBD1 as a possible D gene (6 bases). The CDR3 covers 14 residues. V gave up 6 bases and J gave up 4 bases, with 13 bases separating them. Germline CDR1 and CDR2: MDHEN and SYDVKM. CDR3 residues: CASRETGGGNTIYF. The CDR3 bases are TGTGCCAGCAGGGAGACAGGAGGAGGAAACACCATATATTTT.

CDR3 sequence reads: CASSNREGFYGYTF. CDR3 bases: TGTGCCAGTAGTAACAGGGAGGGATTCTATGGCTACACCTTC. This chain joins TRBV19 and TRBJ1-2; D is perhaps TRBD1 (6 bases). The germline CDR1 and CDR2 sequences are LNHDA and SQIVND (reference sequence). The CDR3 sequence is 14 residues long. Trimming left V 4 bases short and J 4 bases short, with 13 bases between.

V is TRBV10-2 and J is TRBJ2-3, with a tentative D call TRBD2 (5 bases). CDR1 WSHSY and CDR2 SAAADI come from the germline V gene. V shed 6 bases and J shed 2 bases, with 12 bases lying between them. The CDR3 length is 14 residues. DNA of the CDR3: TGCGCCAGCAGCCGGAGCGGAGTCACAGATACGCAGTATTTT. It encodes CASSRSGVTDTQYF.

The chain uses TRBV9 and TRBJ2-5, with 8 bases fitting TRBD2. Germline lookup yields CDR1 SGDLS and CDR2 YYNGEE. J gave up 2 bases and V 0 bases, and 6 bases lay outside the gene matches. The CDR3 length is 16 residues. CDR3 loop: CASSVGASGSQETQYF. CDR3 DNA sequence: TGTGCCAGCAGCGTAGGAGCGAGCGGGAGTCAAGAGACCCAGTACTTC. The full variable domain, with the rest looked up from reference TRBV9 and TRBJ2-5, is DSGVTQTPKHLITATGQRVTLRCSPRSGDLSVYWYQQSLDQGLQFLIQYYNGEERAKGNILERFSAQQFPDLHSELNLSSLELGDSALYFCASSVGASGSQETQYFGPGTRLLVL.

The CDR3 region is CASSFGDISNQPQHF. CDR3 DNA sequence: TGTGCCAGCAGTTTCGGGGATATAAGCAATCAGCCCCAGCATTTT. This chain joins TRBV28 and TRBJ1-5; no clear D gene. Germline assignment: CDR1 MDHEN and CDR2 SYDVKM. V lost 3 bases and J 1 base, leaving 10 bases between the germline ends. The CDR3 loop spans 15 amino acids.

As for this clone: One end of the junction is discordant with germline, which a read error may explain. The V and J genes are TRBV6-6 and TRBJ2-7; 7 nucleotides match TRBD2. The CDR3 consists of 15 residues. The germline V gene has CDR1 MNHNY and CDR2 SVGAGI (reference sequence). CDR3 loop: CASSYRGVTGHEQYF. The DNA for the CDR3 is TGTGCTAGCAGTTACCGGGGGGTAACGGGACACGAGCAGTACTTC.

This rearrangement joins TRBV5-8 to TRBJ2-3; 10 bases are a match to TRBD2. The germline V gene has CDR1 SGHTS and CDR2 YDEGEE. This CDR3 spans 16 amino acids. The V segment lost 0 bases and the J segment 2 bases; nucleotides outside the gene matches: 3. CDR3 residues: CASSLGLAGNTDTQYF. In DNA, the CDR3 is TGTGCCAGCAGCTTGGGACTAGCGGGCAACACAGATACGCAGTATTTT.

The chain carries TRBV9 and TRBJ1-2, with 10 bases that match TRBD1. V was pared by 0 bases and J by 7 bases, with 3 bases of the junction left unmatched. This CDR3 spans 14 amino acids. Germline CDR1 SGDLS, CDR2 YYNGEE. Here the CDR3 DNA reads TGTGCCAGCAGCGTAGCCCGGGACAGGGGTGGCTACACCTTC. It translates to CASSVARDRGGYTF.

This chain links TRBV19 with TRBJ2-7, with 7 bases that match TRBD1. V gave up 4 bases and J gave up 2 bases; unmatched junction bases: 5. Looked up from germline, CDR1 is LNHDA and CDR2 is SQIVND (reference sequence). The CDR3 totals 14 residues. CDR3 region: CASSTTGSTYEQYF. As DNA, the CDR3 is TGTGCCAGTAGTACGACAGGGAGTACCTACGAGCAGTACTTC.

The table lists this clone with a count of one. This sequence joins TRBV6-1 and TRBJ2-2, with D tentatively TRBD1 (6 bases). V was clipped by 7 bases and J by 4 bases, with 13 bases between them. Germline-derived CDR1 and CDR2 are MNHNS and SASEGT. The CDR3 runs 14 residues. Here the CDR3 reads CASTAQGTTGELFF. CDR3 in DNA: TGTGCCAGCACGGCGCAGGGGACCACCGGGGAGCTGTTTTTT.

This chain uses TRBV11-2 with TRBJ2-7; 10 bases line up with TRBD1. J was trimmed by 4 bases and V by 4 bases; bases with no gene match: 7. This CDR3 is 15 amino acids long. Per germline, CDR1 SGHAT and CDR2 FQNNGV. The CDR3 DNA sequence: TGTGCCAGCAGCTACTCGACAGGGGGCGGATACGAGCAGTACTTC. This gives the protein CASSYSTGGGYEQYF. Full variable domain (remainder filled in from reference TRBV11-2 and TRBJ2-7): EAGVAQSPRYKIIEKRQSVAFWCNPISGHATLYWYQQILGQGPKLLIQFQNNGVVDDSQLPKDRFSAERLKGVDSTLKIQPAKLEDSAVYLCASSYSTGGGYEQYFGPGTRLTVT.

The V call is TRBV27, the J call TRBJ2-1; D remains unclear. CDR1 and CDR2 from the germline V gene are MNHEY and SMNVEV (reference sequence). Trimming shortened V by 2 bases and J by 7 bases, and 15 bases separated the two germline ends. The CDR3 extends over 15 amino acids. CDR3 amino acids: CASSLVGDIRNEQFF. The DNA for the CDR3 is TGTGCCAGCAGTTTAGTCGGAGATATTAGAAATGAGCAGTTCTTC.

V is TRBV25-1 and J is TRBJ2-5, with 10 bases that match TRBD2. V shed 2 bases and J 5 bases; nucleotides not matched to a gene: 14. Germline V gene lookup returns CDR1 MGHDK and CDR2 SYGVNS. This CDR3 comprises 18 residues. In nucleotides, the CDR3 is TGTGCCAGCAGTGAACTCCCAGCGGGGGGGCCAAATTCGGAGACCCAGTACTTC. Translation gives CASSELPAGGPNSETQYF.

This chain uses TRBV6-5 with TRBJ1-2; 8 nucleotides align to TRBD1. Trimming at V came to 6 bases and at J to 5 bases, leaving 8 bases not matched to a gene. This CDR3 region has 14 residues. Germline CDR1 is MNHEY and CDR2 is SVGAGI. The CDR3 DNA reads as TGTGCCAGCAGCCCGGGACAGGCCCGGTATGGCTACACCTTC. Translated, it gives CASSPGQARYGYTF.

This sequence joins TRBV7-3 and TRBJ1-5, with no clear D. V dropped 8 bases and J dropped 6 bases, with 20 bases sitting between them. Germline CDR1 SGHTA, CDR2 FQGTGA. The CDR3 contains 15 residues. Here the CDR3 DNA reads TGTGCCAGCTCAATGGACGGAGGCTCAAGTCAGCCCCAGCATTTT. It encodes CASSMDGGSSQPQHF.

V is TRBV7-3 and J is TRBJ2-2; TRBD1 might be the D (6 bases). Germline CDR1 reads SGHTA; CDR2 reads FQGTGA. V lost 5 bases and J 2 bases, leaving 12 bases between the germline ends. The CDR3 totals 15 residues. CDR3 sequence: CASSPGAPNTGELFF. CDR3 DNA: TGTGCCAGCAGCCCAGGGGCCCCTAACACCGGGGAGCTGTTTTTT.

The chain couples TRBV18 to TRBJ1-1, with TRBD1 matching over 7 bases. After removal of 6 bases from V and 3 bases from J, the junction contained 13 bases not matched to a gene. The CDR3 is made up of 16 amino acids. The germline CDR1 and CDR2 sequences are KGHSH and LQKENI. This CDR3 is CASSPKQIQGHTEAFF. In nucleotides, the CDR3 is TGTGCCAGCTCTCCGAAGCAAATACAGGGGCACACTGAAGCTTTCTTT.

The genes are TRBV2 and TRBJ2-3; tentatively, D is TRBD2 (6 bases). CDR3 length equals 14 residues. The V end lost 8 bases, the J end lost 4 bases, and 16 bases lay between the germline ends. CDR1 SNHLY and CDR2 FYNNEI come from the germline V gene. Here the CDR3 DNA reads TGTGCCAGCCTTGGGGGGTGGAGGGCAGATACGCAGTATTTT. It codes for CASLGGWRADTQYF. Full variable domain (missing parts from reference TRBV2 and TRBJ2-3): EPEVTQTPSHQVTQMGQEVILRCVPISNHLYFYWYRQILGQKVEFLVSFYNNEISEKSEIFDDQFSVERPDGSNFTLKIRSTKLEDSAMYFCASLGGWRADTQYFGPGTRLTVL.

The chain links TRBV5-4 to TRBJ2-1; no firm D call. Germline assignment: CDR1 SGHNT and CDR2 YYREEE (reference sequence). Trimming removed 4 bases at V and 0 bases at J, with 11 bases between. This CDR3 has 15 residues. This chain's CDR3 is CASSRDSYSYNEQFF. The DNA of the CDR3 is TGTGCCAGCAGCCGCGACTCCTACTCCTACAATGAGCAGTTCTTC.

The CDR3 protein is CASSPSTGGDYGYTF. The DNA of the CDR3 is TGTGCCAGCAGCCCGTCGACAGGGGGCGACTATGGCTACACCTTC. V is TRBV5-4 and J is TRBJ1-2, with 10 bases fitting TRBD1. Germline V gene lookup returns CDR1 SGHNT and CDR2 YYREEE (reference sequence). The CDR3 is made up of 15 amino acids. The trim removed 4 bases at V and 3 bases at J, leaving 6 bases unmatched. The full variable domain, its missing parts supplied by reference TRBV5-4 and TRBJ1-2, is ETGVTQSPTHLIKTRGQQVTLRCSSQSGHNTVSWYQQALGQGPQFIFQYYREEENGRGNFPPRFSGLQFPNYSSELNVNALELDDSALYLCASSPSTGGDYGYTFGSGTRLTVV.